The 10 T cell receptor beta chains below come from one sample, sequenced in a study of blood T cell repertoires in COVID-19. Libraries were prepared by immunoSEQ multiplex PCR; TCRdb keeps only in-frame clonotypes and omits some of them. The sample consists of around 130,000 clones, 86% of them appearing once. Specimen: peripheral blood. These receptors were collected from a woman aged 50 to 65 who had recovered from COVID-19.

The V call is TRBV18, the J call TRBJ2-3; perhaps TRBD2 as D (5 bases). The germline CDR1 and CDR2 sequences are KGHSH and LQKENI. Trimming shortened V by 0 bases and J by 5 bases, and 12 bases separated the two germline ends. The CDR3 has 15 residues. DNA for the CDR3: TGTGCCAGCTCACCACCAGGGCTAGCCGGAGATACGCAGTATTTT. This gives the protein CASSPPGLAGDTQYF. Full variable domain (missing parts from reference TRBV18 and TRBJ2-3): NAGVMQNPRHLVRRRGQEARLRCSPMKGHSHVYWYRQLPEEGLKFMVYLQKENIIDESGMPKERFSAEFPKEGPSILRIQQVVRGDSAAYFCASSPPGLAGDTQYFGPGTRLTVL.

The chain links TRBV12-3 or TRBV12-4 to TRBJ1-2, with D maybe TRBD1 (5 bases). The CDR3 length is 13 residues. The germline V and J ends were trimmed by 4 bases and 4 bases, with 10 bases remaining between them. The CDR3 loop reads CASSSQGSYGYTF. CDR3 DNA: TGTGCCAGCAGTTCCCAGGGTTCCTATGGCTACACCTTC.

In its sample, this clone was seen once. V and J are TRBV2 and TRBJ1-5, with D maybe TRBD1 (6 bases). This CDR3 is built from 15 residues. V lost 8 bases and J 5 bases, leaving 19 bases between the germline ends. Germline-derived CDR1 and CDR2 are SNHLY and FYNNEI. The CDR3 nucleotides are TGTGCCAGCGGTCAACAGGGAGGGCGTGATCAGCCCCAGCATTTT. It translates to CASGQQGGRDQPQHF.

The CDR3: CASSEEGLAKNIQYF. Here the CDR3 DNA reads TGTGCCAGCAGTGAGGAGGGTCTAGCCAAAAACATTCAGTACTTC. The V and J genes are TRBV2 and TRBJ2-4, with D possibly being TRBD2 (6 bases). The CDR3 totals 15 residues. In germline, CDR1 is SNHLY, CDR2 FYNNEI. Deletions cut 3 bases from V and 0 bases from J, with 9 bases between.

The V gene is TRBV6-5, the J gene TRBJ2-2; 10 bases are a match to TRBD2. This CDR3 is built from 16 residues. Germline V gene lookup returns CDR1 MNHEY and CDR2 SVGAGI. V trimming: 0 bases; J trimming: 8 bases; junction bases outside the gene matches: 6. DNA of the CDR3: TGTGCCAGCAGTTACTCCGCTAGCGGGAGTTTTGGGGAGCTGTTTTTT. It is translated as CASSYSASGSFGELFF.

This rearrangement joins TRBV24-1 to TRBJ2-1; 7 bases line up with TRBD2. With 1 base clipped from V and 6 bases from J, the junction kept 5 bases outside the gene matches. The CDR3 runs 15 residues. Per the germline V gene, CDR1 is KGHDR and CDR2 is SFDVKD. CDR3 in DNA: TGTGCCACCAGTGATTTTGGCGGGAGTAGCAATGAGCAGTTCTTC. It codes for CATSDFGGSSNEQFF.

This chain links TRBV12-5 with TRBJ2-1; no definite D call. CDR1 and CDR2 (germline): LGHNT, FRNRAP. V was shortened by 7 bases and J by 13 bases, with 14 bases between the two germline ends. This CDR3 contains 11 residues. CDR3 in DNA: TGTGCTAGTGTGACTGGTTCCATACAGTTCTTC. It is translated as CASVTGSIQFF.

This sequence joins TRBV4-1 and TRBJ2-7, with 9 bases that match TRBD2. With 1 base clipped from V and 2 bases from J, the junction kept 3 bases outside the gene matches. The length of the CDR3 is 15 residues. Looked up from germline, CDR1 is MGHRA and CDR2 is YSYEKL. The CDR3 spells CASSQGLAAPYEQYF. The CDR3 coding sequence is TGCGCCAGCAGCCAAGGACTAGCGGCACCCTACGAGCAGTACTTC.

The V gene is TRBV30, the J gene TRBJ1-6; 11 bases are shared with TRBD1. CDR1 is GTSNPN, CDR2 SVGIG, per germline (reference sequence). V shed 0 bases, J shed 9 bases, and the junction held 4 bases outside the gene matches. The CDR3 has 15 residues. The CDR3 loop reads CAWSVLDRGRSPLHF. For the CDR3, the DNA is TGTGCCTGGAGTGTACTGGACAGGGGGCGTTCACCCCTCCACTTT.

This clone has just a few counts. V gene TRBV25-1 combines with J gene TRBJ1-6; D gene unclear. The CDR3 totals 16 residues. Trimming removed 1 base at V and 0 bases at J, with 7 bases between. Germline V lookup: CDR1 MGHDK, CDR2 SYGVNS. In DNA form, the CDR3 reads TGTGCCAGCAGTGAATCTGGGCGCTCCTATAATTCACCCCTCCACTTT. Its translation is CASSESGRSYNSPLHF.